The present TCR beta chain was sequenced within a study of T-cell memory formation after mild COVID-19. General study findings and limits: A second wave expanding day 15 to 37 was CD4+-biased; contracting clones were balanced. Shrinking CD4+ clones resided mostly in CM and EM, and CD8+ ones in EMRA. SARS-CoV-2 specificity was not confirmed for second-wave clones peaking on day 37.

Constant-segment primers served in 5'RACE that generated TCR alpha and TCR beta cDNA libraries bearing sample barcodes and UMIs. Via MiXCR, TCRdb re-called the 5' RACE reads, giving one row per CDR3 protein. The sample includes 260,000 or so distinct CDR3 sequences, over 15% of them seen just once. This CDR3 is built from 16 residues. Trimming cost V 0 bases and J 2 bases, with 14 bases left between them. Germline-derived CDR1 and CDR2 are LNHNV and YYDKDF (reference sequence). A word on this clonotype: The antigen is unknown.

The genes are TRBV15 and TRBJ2-7; D perhaps matches TRBD2 (7 bases). The sequence came from a man between 18 and 35 years old who had mild COVID-19 (a few samples of this study predate the infection). Cell type and time point are not known. Sequencing input: PBMCs or a T cell subset sorted from them (not recorded which). The CDR3 coding sequence is TGTGCCACCAGCAGAGATCGGGGGGCTGCAGCCTACGAGCAGTACTTC. Translated: CATSRDRGAAAYEQYF.